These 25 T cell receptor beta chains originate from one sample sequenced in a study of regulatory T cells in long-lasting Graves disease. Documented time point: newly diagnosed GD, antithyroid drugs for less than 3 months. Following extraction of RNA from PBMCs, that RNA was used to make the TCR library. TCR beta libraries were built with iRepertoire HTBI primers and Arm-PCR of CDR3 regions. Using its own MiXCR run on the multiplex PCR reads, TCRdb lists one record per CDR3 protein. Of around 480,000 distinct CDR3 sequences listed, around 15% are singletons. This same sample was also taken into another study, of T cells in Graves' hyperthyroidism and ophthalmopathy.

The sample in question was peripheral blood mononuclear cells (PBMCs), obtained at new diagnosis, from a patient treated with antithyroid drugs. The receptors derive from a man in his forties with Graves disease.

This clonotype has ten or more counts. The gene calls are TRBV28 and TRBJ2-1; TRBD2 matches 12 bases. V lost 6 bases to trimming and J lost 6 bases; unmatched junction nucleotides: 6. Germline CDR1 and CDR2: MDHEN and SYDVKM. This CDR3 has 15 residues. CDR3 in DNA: TGTGCCAGCAGGCCGCCGGGACTAGCGGGCAATGAGCAGTTCTTC. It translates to CASRPPGLAGNEQFF.

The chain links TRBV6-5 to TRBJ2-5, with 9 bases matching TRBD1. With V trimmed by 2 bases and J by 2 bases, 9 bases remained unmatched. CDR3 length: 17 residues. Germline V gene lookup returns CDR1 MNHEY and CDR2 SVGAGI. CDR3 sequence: CASSYTLTGGVQETQYF. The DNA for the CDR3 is TGTGCCAGCAGTTACACTTTGACAGGGGGAGTACAAGAGACCCAGTACTTC.

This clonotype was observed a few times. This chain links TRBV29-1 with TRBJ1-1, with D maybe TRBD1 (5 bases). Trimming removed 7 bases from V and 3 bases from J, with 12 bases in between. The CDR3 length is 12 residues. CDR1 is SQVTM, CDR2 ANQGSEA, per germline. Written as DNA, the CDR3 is TGCAGCGCCCGGGGCCTGTACACTGAAGCTTTCTTT. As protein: CSARGLYTEAFF.

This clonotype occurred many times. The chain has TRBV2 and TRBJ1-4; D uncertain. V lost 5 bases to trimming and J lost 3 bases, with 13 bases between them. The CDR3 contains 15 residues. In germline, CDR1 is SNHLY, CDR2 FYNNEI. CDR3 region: CASSPNRVPNEKLFF. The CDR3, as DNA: TGTGCCAGCAGTCCCAACCGGGTCCCTAATGAAAAACTGTTTTTT.

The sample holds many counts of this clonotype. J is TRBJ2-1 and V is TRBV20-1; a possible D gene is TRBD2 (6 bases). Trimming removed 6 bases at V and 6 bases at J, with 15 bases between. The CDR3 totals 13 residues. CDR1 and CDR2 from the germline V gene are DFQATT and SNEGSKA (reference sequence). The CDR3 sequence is CSATRDSFNEQFF. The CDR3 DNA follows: TGCAGTGCCACCCGGGACTCTTTCAATGAGCAGTTCTTC.

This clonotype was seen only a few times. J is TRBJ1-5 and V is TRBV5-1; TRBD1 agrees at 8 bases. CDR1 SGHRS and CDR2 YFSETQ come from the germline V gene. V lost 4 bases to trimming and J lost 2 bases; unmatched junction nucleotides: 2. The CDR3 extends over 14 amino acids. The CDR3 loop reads CASSMGQGNQPQHF. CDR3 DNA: TGCGCCAGCAGCATGGGACAGGGCAATCAGCCCCAGCATTTT. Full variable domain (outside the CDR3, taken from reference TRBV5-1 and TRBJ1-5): KAGVTQTPRYLIKTRGQQVTLSCSPISGHRSVSWYQQTPGQGLQFLFEYFSETQRNKGNFPGRFSGRQFSNSRSEMNVSTLELGDSALYLCASSMGQGNQPQHFGDGTRLSIL.

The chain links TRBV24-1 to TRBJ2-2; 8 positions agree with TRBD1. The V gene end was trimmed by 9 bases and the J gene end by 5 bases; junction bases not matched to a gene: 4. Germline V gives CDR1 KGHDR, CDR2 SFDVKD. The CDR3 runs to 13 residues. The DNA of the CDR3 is TGTGCCACCGGGACAGGTGGGACCGGGGAGCTGTTTTTT. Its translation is CATGTGGTGELFF.

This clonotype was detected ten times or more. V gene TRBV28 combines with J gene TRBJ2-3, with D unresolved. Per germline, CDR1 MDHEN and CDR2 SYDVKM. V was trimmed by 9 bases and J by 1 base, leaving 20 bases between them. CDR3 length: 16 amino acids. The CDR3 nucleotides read TGTGCCAGATTCACCCGCCGGAAGAAGGGCACAGATACGCAGTATTTT. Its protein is CARFTRRKKGTDTQYF.

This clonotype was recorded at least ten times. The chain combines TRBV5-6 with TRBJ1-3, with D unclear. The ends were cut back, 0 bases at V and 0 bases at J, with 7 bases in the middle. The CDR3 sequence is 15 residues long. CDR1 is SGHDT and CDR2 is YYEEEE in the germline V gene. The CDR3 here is CASSLGVYSGNTIYF. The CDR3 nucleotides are TGTGCCAGCAGCTTGGGGGTATACTCTGGAAACACCATATATTTT.

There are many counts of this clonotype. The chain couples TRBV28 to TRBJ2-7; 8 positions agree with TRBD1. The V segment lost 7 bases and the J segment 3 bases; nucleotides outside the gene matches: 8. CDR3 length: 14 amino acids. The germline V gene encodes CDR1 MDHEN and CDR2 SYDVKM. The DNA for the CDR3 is TGTGCCAGCAAAATTCGGGACAGGAACTACGAGCAGTACTTC. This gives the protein CASKIRDRNYEQYF.

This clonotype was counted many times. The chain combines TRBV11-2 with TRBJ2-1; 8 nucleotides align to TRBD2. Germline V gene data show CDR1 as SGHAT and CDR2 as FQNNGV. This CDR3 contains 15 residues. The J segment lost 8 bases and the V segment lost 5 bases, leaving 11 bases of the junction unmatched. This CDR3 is CASSPSAGGVDEQFF. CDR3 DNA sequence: TGTGCCAGCAGCCCTTCTGCGGGAGGAGTGGATGAGCAGTTCTTC.

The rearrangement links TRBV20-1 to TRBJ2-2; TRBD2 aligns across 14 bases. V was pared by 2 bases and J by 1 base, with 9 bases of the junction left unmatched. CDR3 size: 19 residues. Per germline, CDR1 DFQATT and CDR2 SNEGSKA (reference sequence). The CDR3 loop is CSARSPGTSGRGNTGELFF. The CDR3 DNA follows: TGCAGTGCTAGATCCCCCGGGACTAGCGGGAGAGGGAACACCGGGGAGCTGTTTTTT.

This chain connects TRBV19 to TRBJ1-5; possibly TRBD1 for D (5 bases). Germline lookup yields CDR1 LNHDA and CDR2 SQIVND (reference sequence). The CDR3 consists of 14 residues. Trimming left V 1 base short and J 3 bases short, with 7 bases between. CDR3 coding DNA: TGTGCCAGTAGTATAGGGGGGGACAATCAGCCCCAGCATTTT. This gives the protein CASSIGGDNQPQHF.

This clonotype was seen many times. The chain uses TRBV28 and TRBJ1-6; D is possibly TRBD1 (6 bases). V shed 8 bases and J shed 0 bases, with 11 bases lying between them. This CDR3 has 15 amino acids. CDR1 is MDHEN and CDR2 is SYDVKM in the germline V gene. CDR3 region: CASLTGSSYNSPLHF. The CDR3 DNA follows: TGTGCCAGCCTCACAGGGAGCTCCTATAATTCACCCCTCCACTTT. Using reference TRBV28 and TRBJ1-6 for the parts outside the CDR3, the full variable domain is DVKVTQSSRYLVKRTGEKVFLECVQDMDHENMFWYRQDPGLGLRLIYFSYDVKMKEKGDIPEGYSVSREKKERFSLILESASTNQTSMYLCASLTGSSYNSPLHFGNGTRLTVT.

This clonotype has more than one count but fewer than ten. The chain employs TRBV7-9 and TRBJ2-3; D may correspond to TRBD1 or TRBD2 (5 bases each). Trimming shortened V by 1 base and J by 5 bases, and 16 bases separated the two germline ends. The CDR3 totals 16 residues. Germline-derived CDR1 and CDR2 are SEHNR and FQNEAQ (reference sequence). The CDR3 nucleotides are TGTGCCAGCAGCTTAGAAGGTTGGGGGATCGGAGATACGCAGTATTTT. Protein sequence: CASSLEGWGIGDTQYF.

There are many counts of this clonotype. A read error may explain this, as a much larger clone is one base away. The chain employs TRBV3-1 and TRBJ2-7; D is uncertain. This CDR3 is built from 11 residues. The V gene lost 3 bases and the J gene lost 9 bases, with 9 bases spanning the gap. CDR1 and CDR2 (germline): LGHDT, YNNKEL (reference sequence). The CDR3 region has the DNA TGTGCCAGCAGCCAGACGTGGGGGCAGTACTTC. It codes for CASSQTWGQYF.

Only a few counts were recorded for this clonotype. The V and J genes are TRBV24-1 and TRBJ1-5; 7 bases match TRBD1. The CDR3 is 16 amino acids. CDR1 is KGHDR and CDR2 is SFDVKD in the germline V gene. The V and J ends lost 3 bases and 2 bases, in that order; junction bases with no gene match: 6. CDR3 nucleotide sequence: TGTGCCACCAGTGATACAGGGGAGGATGGCAATCAGCCCCAGCATTTT. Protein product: CATSDTGEDGNQPQHF.

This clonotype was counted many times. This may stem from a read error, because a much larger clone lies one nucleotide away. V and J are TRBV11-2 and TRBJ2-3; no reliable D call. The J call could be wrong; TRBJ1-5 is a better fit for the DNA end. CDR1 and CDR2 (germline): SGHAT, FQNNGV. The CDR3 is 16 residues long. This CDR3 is CASSFRTSGRPDTQHF. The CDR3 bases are TGTGCCAGCAGCTTCAGGACTAGCGGGAGACCAGATACGCAGCATTTT.

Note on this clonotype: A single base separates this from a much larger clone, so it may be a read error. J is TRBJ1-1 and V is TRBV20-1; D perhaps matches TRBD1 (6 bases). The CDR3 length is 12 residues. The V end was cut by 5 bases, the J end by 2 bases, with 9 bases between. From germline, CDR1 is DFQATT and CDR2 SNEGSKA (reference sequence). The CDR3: CSALGANTEAFF. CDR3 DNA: TGCAGTGCTCTGGGGGCAAACACTGAAGCTTTCTTT.

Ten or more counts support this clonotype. The CDR3 spells CASSLKMGGGSGEYF. The CDR3 DNA sequence: TGCGCCAGCAGCCTCAAGATGGGCGGAGGAAGCGGAGAGTACTTC. The gene calls are TRBV4-1 and TRBJ2-7; D is perhaps TRBD2 (5 bases). The CDR3 is made up of 15 amino acids. Germline lookup yields CDR1 MGHRA and CDR2 YSYEKL. Trimming took 4 bases from V and 11 from J, leaving 24 bases between them.

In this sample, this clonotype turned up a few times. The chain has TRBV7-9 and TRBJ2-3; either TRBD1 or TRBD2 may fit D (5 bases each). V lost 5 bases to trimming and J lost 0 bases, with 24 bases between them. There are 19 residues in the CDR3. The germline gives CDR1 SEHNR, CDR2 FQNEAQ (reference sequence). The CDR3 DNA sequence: TGTGCCAGCAGCCCACGAAGTGGGACGGGTGATTATAGCACAGATACGCAGTATTTT. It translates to CASSPRSGTGDYSTDTQYF.

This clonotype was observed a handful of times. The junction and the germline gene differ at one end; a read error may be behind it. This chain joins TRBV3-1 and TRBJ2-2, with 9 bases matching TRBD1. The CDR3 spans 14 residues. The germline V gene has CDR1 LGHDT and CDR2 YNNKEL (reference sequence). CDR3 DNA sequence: TGTGCCAGCAGCCGACCGGGACAGGGACGGGAGCTGTCTTTT. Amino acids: CASSRPGQGRELSF.

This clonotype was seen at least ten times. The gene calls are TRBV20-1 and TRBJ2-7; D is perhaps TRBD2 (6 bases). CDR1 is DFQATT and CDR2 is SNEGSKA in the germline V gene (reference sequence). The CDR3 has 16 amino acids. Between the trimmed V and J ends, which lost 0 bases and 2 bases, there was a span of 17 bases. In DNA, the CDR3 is TGCAGTGCTAGAGATGGAGGGACCAACCCTCCCTACGAGCAGTACTTC. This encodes CSARDGGTNPPYEQYF.

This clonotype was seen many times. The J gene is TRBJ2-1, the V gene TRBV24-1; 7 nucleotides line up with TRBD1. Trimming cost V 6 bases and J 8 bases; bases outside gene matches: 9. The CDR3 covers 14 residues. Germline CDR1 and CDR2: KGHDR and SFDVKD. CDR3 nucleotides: TGTGCCACCAGTCCCAGGACAGGAATGGATGAGCAGTTCTTC. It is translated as CATSPRTGMDEQFF.

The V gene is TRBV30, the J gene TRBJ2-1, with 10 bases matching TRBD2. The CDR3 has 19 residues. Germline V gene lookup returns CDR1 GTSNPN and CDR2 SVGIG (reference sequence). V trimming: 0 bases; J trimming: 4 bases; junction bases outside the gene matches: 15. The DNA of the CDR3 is TGTGCCTGGAGTGTACGTGCTAGCGGGAGAGGACTGCCATACAATGAGCAGTTCTTC. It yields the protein CAWSVRASGRGLPYNEQFF.